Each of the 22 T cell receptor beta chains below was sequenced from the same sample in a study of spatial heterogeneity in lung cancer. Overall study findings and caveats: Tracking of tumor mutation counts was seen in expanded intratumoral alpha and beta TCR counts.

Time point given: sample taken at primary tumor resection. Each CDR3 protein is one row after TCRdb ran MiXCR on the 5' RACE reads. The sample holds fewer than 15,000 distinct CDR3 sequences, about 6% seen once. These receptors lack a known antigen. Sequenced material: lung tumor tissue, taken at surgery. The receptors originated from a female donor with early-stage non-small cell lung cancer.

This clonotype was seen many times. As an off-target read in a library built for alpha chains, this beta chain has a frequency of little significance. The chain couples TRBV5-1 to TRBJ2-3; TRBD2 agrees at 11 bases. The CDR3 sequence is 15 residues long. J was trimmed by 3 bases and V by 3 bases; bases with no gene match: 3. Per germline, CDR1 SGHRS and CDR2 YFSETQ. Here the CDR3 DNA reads TGCGCCAGCAGCTCTAGCGGGGGGTGGACAGATACGCAGTATTTT. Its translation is CASSSSGGWTDTQYF.

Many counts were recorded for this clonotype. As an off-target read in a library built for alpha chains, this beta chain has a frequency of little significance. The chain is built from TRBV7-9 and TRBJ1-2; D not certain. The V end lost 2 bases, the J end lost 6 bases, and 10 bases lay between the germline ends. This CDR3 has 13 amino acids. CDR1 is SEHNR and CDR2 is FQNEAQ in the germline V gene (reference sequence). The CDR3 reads CASSLPALNGYTF. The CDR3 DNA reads TGTGCCAGCAGCTTACCGGCGCTTAATGGCTACACCTTC.

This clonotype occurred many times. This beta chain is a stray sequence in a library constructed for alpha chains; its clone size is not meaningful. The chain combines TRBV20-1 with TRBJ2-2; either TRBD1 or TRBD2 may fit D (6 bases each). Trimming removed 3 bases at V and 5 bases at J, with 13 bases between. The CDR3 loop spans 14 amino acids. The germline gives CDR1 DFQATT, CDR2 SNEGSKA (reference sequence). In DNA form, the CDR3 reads TGCAGTGCTAGGTCCGGGGGCACTACCGGGGAGCTGTTTTTT. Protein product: CSARSGGTTGELFF.

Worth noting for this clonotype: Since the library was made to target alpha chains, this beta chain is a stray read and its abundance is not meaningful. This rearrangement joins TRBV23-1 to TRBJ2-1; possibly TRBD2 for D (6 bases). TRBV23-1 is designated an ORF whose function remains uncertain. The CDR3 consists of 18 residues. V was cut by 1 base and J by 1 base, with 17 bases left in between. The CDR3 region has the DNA TGCGCCAGCAGTCAATGGGATCCAGGGAGGAAGTCCTACAATGAGCAGTTCTTC. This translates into CASSQWDPGRKSYNEQFF.

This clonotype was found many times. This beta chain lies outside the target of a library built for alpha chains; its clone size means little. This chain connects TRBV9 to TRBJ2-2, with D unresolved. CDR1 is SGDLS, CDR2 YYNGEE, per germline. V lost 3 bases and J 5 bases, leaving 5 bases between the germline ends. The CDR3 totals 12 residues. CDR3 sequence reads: CASSAQTGELFF. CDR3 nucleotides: TGTGCCAGCAGCGCCCAAACCGGGGAGCTGTTTTTT.

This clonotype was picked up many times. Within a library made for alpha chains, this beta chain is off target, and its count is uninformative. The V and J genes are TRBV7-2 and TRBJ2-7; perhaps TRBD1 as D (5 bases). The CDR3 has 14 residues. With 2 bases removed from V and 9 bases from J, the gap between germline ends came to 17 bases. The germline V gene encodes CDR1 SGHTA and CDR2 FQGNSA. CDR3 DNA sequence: TGTGCCAGCAGCTTATATGAACAGGTTAAGCGGCAGTACTTC. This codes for CASSLYEQVKRQYF.

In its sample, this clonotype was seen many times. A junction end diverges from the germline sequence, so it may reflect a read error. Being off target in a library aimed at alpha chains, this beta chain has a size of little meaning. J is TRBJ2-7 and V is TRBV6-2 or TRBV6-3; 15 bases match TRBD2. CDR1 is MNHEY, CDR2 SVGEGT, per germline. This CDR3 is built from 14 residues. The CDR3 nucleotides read TGTGCCAGCAGTTACACGAGGACTAGCGGGGGGGCGGACTTC. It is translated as CASSYTRTSGGADF.

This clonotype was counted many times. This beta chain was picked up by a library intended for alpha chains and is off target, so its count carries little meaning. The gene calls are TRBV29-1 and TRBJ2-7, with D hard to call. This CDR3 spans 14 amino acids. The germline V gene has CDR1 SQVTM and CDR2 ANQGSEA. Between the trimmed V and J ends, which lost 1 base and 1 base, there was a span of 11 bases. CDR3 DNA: TGCAGCGTTGAAGCCGAACCGGAGTCCTACGAGCAGTACTTC. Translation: CSVEAEPESYEQYF.

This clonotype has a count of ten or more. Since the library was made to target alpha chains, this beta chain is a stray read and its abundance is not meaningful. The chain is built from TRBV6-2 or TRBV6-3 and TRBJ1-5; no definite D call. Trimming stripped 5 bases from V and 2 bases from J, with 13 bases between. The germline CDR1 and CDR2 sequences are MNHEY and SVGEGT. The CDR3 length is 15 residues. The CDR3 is CASSPSRIRNQPQHF. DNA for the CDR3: TGTGCCAGCAGTCCGTCCAGGATTCGCAATCAGCCCCAGCATTTT.

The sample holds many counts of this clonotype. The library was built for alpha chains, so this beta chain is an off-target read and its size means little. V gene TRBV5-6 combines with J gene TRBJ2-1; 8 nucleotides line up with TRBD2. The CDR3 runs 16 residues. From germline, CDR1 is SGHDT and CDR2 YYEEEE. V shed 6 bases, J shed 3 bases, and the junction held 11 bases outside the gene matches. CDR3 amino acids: CASTKPRTSYYNEQFF. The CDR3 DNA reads TGTGCCAGCACCAAGCCCCGGACTAGCTACTACAATGAGCAGTTCTTC.

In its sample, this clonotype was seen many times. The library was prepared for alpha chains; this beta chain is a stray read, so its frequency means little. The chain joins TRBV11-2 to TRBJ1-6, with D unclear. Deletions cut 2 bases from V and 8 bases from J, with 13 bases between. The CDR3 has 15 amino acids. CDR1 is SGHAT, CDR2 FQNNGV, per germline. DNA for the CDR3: TGTGCCAGCAGCTTAAATGCCCTCCAGGATTCACCCCTCCACTTT. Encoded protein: CASSLNALQDSPLHF.

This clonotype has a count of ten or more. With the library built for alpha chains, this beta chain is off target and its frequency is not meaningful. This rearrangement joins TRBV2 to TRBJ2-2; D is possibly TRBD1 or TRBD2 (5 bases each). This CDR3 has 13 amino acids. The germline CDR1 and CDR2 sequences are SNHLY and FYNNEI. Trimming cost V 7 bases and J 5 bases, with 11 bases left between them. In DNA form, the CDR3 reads TGTGCCAGCAAGGGCAGGGAGACCGGGGAGCTGTTTTTT. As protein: CASKGRETGELFF.

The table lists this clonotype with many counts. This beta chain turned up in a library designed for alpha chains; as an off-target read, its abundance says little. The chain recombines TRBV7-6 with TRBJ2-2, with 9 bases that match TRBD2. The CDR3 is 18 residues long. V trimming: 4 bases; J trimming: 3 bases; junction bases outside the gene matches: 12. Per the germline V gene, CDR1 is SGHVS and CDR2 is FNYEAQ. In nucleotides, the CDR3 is TGTGCCAGCAGCTCTCCTACCCTGACTAGCGGATACACCGGGGAGCTGTTTTTT. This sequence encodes CASSSPTLTSGYTGELFF.

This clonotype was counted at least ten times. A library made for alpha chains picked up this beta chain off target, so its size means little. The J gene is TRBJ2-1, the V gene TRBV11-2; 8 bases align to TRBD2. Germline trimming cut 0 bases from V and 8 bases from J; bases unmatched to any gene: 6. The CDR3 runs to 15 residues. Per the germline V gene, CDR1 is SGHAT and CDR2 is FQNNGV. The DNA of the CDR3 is TGTGCCAGCAGCTTAGATTCTAGGACTAGCCATGAGCAGTTCTTC. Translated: CASSLDSRTSHEQFF. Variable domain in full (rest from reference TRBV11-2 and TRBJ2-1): EAGVAQSPRYKIIEKRQSVAFWCNPISGHATLYWYQQILGQGPKLLIQFQNNGVVDDSQLPKDRFSAERLKGVDSTLKIQPAKLEDSAVYLCASSLDSRTSHEQFFGPGTRLTVL.

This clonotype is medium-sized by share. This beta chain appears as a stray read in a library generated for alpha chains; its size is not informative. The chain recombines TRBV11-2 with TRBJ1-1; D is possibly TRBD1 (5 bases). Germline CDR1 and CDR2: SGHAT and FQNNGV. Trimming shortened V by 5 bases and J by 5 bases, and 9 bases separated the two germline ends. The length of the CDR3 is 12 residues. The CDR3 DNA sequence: TGTGCCAGCAGCCGGTGGGGGACTGAAGCTTTCTTT. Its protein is CASSRWGTEAFF. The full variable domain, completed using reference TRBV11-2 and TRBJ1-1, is EAGVAQSPRYKIIEKRQSVAFWCNPISGHATLYWYQQILGQGPKLLIQFQNNGVVDDSQLPKDRFSAERLKGVDSTLKIQPAKLEDSAVYLCASSRWGTEAFFGQGTRLTVV.

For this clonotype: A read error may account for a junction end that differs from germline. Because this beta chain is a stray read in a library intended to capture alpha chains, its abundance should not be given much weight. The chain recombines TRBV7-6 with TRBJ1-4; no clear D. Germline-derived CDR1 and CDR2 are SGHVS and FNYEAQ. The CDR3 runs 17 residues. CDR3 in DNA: TGTGCCAGCAGCTTAAACCCGAGAGTTGCAACTAATGAAAAACTGATTTTT. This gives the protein CASSLNPRVATNEKLIF.

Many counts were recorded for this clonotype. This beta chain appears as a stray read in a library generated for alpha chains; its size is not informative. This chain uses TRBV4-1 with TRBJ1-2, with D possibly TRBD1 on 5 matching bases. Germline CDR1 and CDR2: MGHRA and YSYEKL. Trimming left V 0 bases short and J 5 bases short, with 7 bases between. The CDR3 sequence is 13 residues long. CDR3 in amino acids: CASSQDSGYGYTF. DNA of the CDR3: TGCGCCAGCAGCCAAGATTCAGGGTATGGCTACACCTTC.

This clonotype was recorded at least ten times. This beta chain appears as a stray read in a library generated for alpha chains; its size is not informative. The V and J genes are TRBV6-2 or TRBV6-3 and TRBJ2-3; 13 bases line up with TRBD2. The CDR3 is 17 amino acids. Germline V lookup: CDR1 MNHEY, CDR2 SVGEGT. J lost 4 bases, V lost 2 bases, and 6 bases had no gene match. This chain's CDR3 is CASSYGGLAGISDTQYF. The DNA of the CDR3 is TGTGCCAGCAGTTACGGGGGACTAGCGGGGATTTCAGATACGCAGTATTTT.

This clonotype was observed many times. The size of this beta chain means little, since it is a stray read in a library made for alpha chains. The CDR3 is CASSVGLGNTIYF. In DNA form, the CDR3 reads TGTGCCAGCAGCGTAGGGCTTGGAAACACCATATATTTT. The J gene is TRBJ1-3, the V gene TRBV7-7, with D hard to call. Trimming stripped 5 bases from V and 3 bases from J, with 8 bases between. Germline-derived CDR1 and CDR2 are SSHAT and FNYEAQ (reference sequence). This CDR3 is 13 amino acids long. The complete variable domain, with remaining parts taken from reference TRBV7-7 and TRBJ1-3, reads GAGVSQSPRYKVTKRGQDVTLRCDPISSHATLYWYQQALGQGPEFLTYFNYEAQPDKSGLPSDRFSAERPEGSISTLTIQRTEQRDSAMYRCASSVGLGNTIYFGEGSWLTVV.

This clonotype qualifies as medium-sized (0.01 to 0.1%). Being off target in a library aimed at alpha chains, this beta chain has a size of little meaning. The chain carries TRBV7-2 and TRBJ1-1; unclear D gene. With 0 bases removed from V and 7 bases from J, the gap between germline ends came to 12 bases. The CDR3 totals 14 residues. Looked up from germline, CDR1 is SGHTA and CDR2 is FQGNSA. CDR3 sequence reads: CASSLARSTSEAFF. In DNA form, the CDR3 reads TGTGCCAGCAGCTTAGCGCGGTCGACCAGTGAAGCTTTCTTT.

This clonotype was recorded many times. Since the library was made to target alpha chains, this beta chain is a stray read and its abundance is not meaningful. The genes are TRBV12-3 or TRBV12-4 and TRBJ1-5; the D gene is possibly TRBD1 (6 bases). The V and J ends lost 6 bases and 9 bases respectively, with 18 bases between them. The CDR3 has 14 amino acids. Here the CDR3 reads CASSFVGGGRPQHF. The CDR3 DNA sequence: TGTGCCAGCAGCTTCGTAGGAGGGGGTCGGCCCCAGCATTTT.

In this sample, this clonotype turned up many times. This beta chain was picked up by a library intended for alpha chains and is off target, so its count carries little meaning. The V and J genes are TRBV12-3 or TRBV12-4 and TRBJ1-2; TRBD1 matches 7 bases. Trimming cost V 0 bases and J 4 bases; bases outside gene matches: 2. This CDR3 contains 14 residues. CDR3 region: CASSLADRIYGYTF. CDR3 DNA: TGTGCCAGCAGTTTAGCGGACAGGATCTATGGCTACACCTTC.